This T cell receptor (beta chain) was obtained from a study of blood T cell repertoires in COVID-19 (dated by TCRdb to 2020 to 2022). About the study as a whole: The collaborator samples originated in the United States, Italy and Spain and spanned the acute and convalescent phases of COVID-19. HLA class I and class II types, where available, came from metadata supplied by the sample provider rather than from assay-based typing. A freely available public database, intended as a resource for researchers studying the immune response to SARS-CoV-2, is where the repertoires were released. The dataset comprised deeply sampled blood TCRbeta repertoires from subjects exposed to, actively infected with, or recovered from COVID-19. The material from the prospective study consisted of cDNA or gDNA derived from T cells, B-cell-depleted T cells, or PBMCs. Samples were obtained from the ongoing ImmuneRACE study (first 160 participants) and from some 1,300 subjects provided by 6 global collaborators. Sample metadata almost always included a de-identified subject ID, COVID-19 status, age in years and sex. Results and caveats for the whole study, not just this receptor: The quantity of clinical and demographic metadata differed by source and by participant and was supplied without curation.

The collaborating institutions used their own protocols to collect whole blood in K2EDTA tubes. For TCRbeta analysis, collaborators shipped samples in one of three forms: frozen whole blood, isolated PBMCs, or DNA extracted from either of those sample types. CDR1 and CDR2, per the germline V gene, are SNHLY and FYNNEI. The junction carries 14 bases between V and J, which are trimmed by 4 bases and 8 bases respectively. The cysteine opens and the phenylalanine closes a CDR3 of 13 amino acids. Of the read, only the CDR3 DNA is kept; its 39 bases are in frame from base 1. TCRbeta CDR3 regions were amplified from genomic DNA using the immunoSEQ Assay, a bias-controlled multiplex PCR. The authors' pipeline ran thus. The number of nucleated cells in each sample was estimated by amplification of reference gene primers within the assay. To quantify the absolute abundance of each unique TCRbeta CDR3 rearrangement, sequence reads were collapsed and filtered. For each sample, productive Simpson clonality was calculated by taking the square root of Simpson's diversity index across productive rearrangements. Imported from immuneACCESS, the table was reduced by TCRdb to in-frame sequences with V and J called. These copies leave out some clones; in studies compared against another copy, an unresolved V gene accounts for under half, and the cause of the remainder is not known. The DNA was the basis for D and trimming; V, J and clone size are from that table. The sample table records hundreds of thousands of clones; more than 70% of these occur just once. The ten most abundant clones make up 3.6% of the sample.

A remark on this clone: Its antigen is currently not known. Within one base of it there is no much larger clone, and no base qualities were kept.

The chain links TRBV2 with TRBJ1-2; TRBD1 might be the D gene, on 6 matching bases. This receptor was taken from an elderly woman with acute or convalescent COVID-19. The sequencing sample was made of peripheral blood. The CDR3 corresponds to CASSVMGARGYTF. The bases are TGTGCCAGCAGTGTGATGGGGGCTCGGGGCTACACCTTC. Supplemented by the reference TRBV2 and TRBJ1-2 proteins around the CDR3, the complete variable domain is EPEVTQTPSHQVTQMGQEVILRCVPISNHLYFYWYRQILGQKVEFLVSFYNNEISEKSEIFDDQFSVERPDGSNFTLKIRSTKLEDSAMYFCASSVMGARGYTFGSGTRLTVV.